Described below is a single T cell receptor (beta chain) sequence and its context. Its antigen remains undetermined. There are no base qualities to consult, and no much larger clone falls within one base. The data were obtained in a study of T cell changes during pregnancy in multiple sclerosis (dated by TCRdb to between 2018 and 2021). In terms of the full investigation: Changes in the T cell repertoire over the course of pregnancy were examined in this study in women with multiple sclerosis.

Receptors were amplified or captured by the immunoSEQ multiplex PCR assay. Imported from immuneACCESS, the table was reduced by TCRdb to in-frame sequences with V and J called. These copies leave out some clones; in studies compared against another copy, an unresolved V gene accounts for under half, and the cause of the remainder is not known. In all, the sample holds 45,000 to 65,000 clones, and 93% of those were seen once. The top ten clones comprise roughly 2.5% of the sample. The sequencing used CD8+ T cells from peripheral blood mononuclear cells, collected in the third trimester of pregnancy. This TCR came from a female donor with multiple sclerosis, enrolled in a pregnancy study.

The CDR3 has the sequence CASSQDPSTGTNTGELFF. The nucleotide sequence reads TGCGCCAGCAGCCAAGATCCGTCGACAGGGACGAACACCGGGGAGCTGTTTTTT. The chain is assembled from TRBV4-1 and TRBJ2-2; TRBD1 fits 7 bases in the junction. In the germline V gene, CDR1 corresponds to MGHRA and CDR2 to YSYEKL. V is cut back by 0 bases and J by 0 bases, with 7 bases in the junction unmatched. The CDR3 runs 18 residues from the cysteine to the phenylalanine. Of the read, only the CDR3 DNA is kept; its 54 bases are in frame from base 1.